These 5 T cell receptor beta chains share one sample of origin, sequenced in a study of blood T cell repertoires in COVID-19. The method was immunoSEQ multiplex PCR; TCRdb's version includes in-frame clones alone and lacks a portion of them. The sample holds some 100,000 clones, just over 85% seen once. The sequenced sample was PBMCs or T cells enriched from blood (not recorded which). Receptors originate from a woman aged 45-60 years who had recovered from COVID-19.

This chain links TRBV7-9 with TRBJ1-1; TRBD1 matches 9 bases. With 5 bases clipped from V and 5 bases from J, the junction kept 9 bases outside the gene matches. The CDR3 spans 15 residues. The germline CDR1 and CDR2 sequences are SEHNR and FQNEAQ (reference sequence). The CDR3 sequence: CASSQTGGSGTEAFF. The CDR3 coding sequence is TGTGCCAGCAGCCAAACAGGGGGCTCGGGTACTGAAGCTTTCTTT.

V gene TRBV24-1 combines with J gene TRBJ1-2; the D gene is possibly TRBD1 (6 bases). The V gene's germline CDR1 is KGHDR and CDR2 SFDVKD. There are 14 residues in the CDR3. V gave up 5 bases and J gave up 7 bases, with 16 bases separating them. For the CDR3, the DNA is TGTGCCACCAGTGGCCCGGGTCAGGGGTCTGGCTACACCTTC. The encoded protein is CATSGPGQGSGYTF.

This sequence joins TRBV6-5 and TRBJ2-1; D may be TRBD1 (5 bases). CDR3 length equals 15 residues. Per germline, CDR1 MNHEY and CDR2 SVGAGI. Trimming stripped 7 bases from V and 7 bases from J, with 20 bases between. The CDR3 DNA reads TGTGCCAGCAACCCCTACACGACAGAGTCGAATGAGCAGTTCTTC. Its protein product is CASNPYTTESNEQFF.

The rearrangement links TRBV5-1 to TRBJ1-2; D gene unclear. This CDR3 comprises 15 residues. Per germline, CDR1 SGHRS and CDR2 YFSETQ. V lost 1 base and J lost 3, with 13 bases in between. The CDR3, as DNA: TGCGCCAGCAGCTTGAACCCCCCTCGGGACTATGGCTACACCTTC. Protein: CASSLNPPRDYGYTF.

This rearrangement joins TRBV18 to TRBJ1-3, with 7 nucleotides matching TRBD1. CDR3 length: 17 amino acids. Germline values: CDR1 KGHSH, CDR2 LQKENI. With V trimmed by 0 bases and J by 0 bases, 5 bases remained unmatched. CDR3 coding DNA: TGTGCCAGCTCACCACCTCGTACAGGGGCCTCTGGAAACACCATATATTTT. Protein product: CASSPPRTGASGNTIYF.